A selection of T cell receptor beta chains follows, all from one sample in a study of blood T cells in healthy people across ages. One entry per CDR3 protein results from TCRdb running MiXCR on the 5' RACE reads. The sample has over 600,000 distinct CDR3 sequences, 40% to 45% seen once; the top ten hold 25% to 35%. The sample comprised blood. Receptor source: a man aged 80 or over in good health. The CDR3 runs from the conserved cysteine through the conserved F or W. The D gene is left open where the match is weak. Expanded clones are given a class, and other clones once, few, many or no size at all.

cdr3_aa cdr3_nt j_call d_call v_call clone_size
CASSADVRYEQYF TGTGCCAGCAGCGCGGACGTACGCTACGAGCAGTACTTC TRBJ2-7 . TRBV7-2 .
CASSQDFGLAPSSYEQYF TGCGCCAGCAGCCAAGATTTTGGACTAGCACCGAGCTCCTACGAGCAGTACTTC TRBJ2-7 TRBD2 TRBV4-3 .
CASSSDGVGDEQYF TGTGCCAGTAGCTCGGACGGAGTTGGTGACGAGCAGTACTTC TRBJ2-7 . TRBV7-2 .
CASSLRRGCQETQYF TGTGCCAGCAGTCTCAGGCGGGGGTGCCAAGAGACCCAGTACTTC TRBJ2-5 . TRBV21-1 .
CSARDRLGELNIQYF TGCAGTGCTAGAGATCGGTTGGGGGAGCTAAACATTCAGTACTTC TRBJ2-4 . TRBV20-1 many
CASRSGTGVNTGELFF TGTGCCAGCAGATCCGGGACAGGGGTAAACACCGGGGAGCTGTTTTTT TRBJ2-2 TRBD1 TRBV6-2/TRBV6-3 few
CASSLGTPAGHGELFF TGCGCCAGCAGCTTGGGCACCCCCGCGGGGCACGGGGAGCTGTTTTTT TRBJ2-2 . TRBV5-1 few
CASSLGDRKYEQYF TGTGCCAGCAGCTTAGGGGACCGCAAATACGAGCAGTACTTC TRBJ2-7 . TRBV7-2 .
CASSYGPSRGSDTQYF TGTGCCAGCAGTTACGGGCCAAGCAGGGGATCAGATACGCAGTATTTT TRBJ2-3 . TRBV6-2/TRBV6-3 .
CATSRVRQGASYEQYF TGTGCCACCAGCAGAGTACGACAGGGGGCCTCCTACGAGCAGTACTTC TRBJ2-7 TRBD1 TRBV15 .
CASKLVGTAYNEQFF TGTGCCAGCAAACTGGTAGGGACAGCGTACAATGAGCAGTTCTTC TRBJ2-1 TRBD1 TRBV2 few
CASSELVLETQYF TGTGCCAGCAGTGAACTAGTGTTGGAGACCCAGTACTTC TRBJ2-5 . TRBV2 few
CASSPGQLSTDTQYF TGTGCCAGCAGTCCGGGACAGCTGAGCACAGATACGCAGTATTTT TRBJ2-3 TRBD1 TRBV12-3/TRBV12-4 many
CASSLSQGVTYEQYF TGTGCCAGCAGCTTAAGTCAGGGGGTAACGTACGAGCAGTACTTC TRBJ2-7 TRBD1 TRBV7-9 few
CASSTRTGGYEQYF TGTGCCAGCAGCACTAGGACAGGGGGCTACGAGCAGTACTTC TRBJ2-7 TRBD1 TRBV7-2 many
CSANGLAGLQETQFF TGCAGTGCCAACGGACTAGCGGGACTCCAAGAGACCCAGTTCTTC TRBJ2-1 TRBD2 TRBV20-1 .
CASRDYSTDTQYF TGTGCCAGCCGGGACTACAGCACAGATACGCAGTATTTT TRBJ2-3 TRBD2 TRBV2 once
CASSESPGRNTEAFF TGTGCCAGCAGCGAGAGCCCTGGCAGAAACACTGAAGCTTTCTTT TRBJ1-1 . TRBV9 .
CASSGSGGANVLTF TGTGCCAGCAGCGGTTCAGGGGGGGCCAACGTCCTGACTTTC TRBJ2-6 . TRBV9 .
CASSFGREWYF TGTGCCAGCAGCTTCGGGCGGGAGTGGTACTTC TRBJ2-5 TRBD2 TRBV7-2 .
CASSTQNRDEQYF TGTGCCAGCAGTACGCAGAACAGGGACGAGCAGTACTTC TRBJ2-7 . TRBV6-2/TRBV6-3 few
CASSSTTGGAYYGYTF TGCGCCAGCAGCTCGACAACAGGGGGAGCGTACTATGGCTACACCTTC TRBJ1-2 TRBD1 TRBV5-1 few
CASRQENSYYGYTF TGTGCCAGCAGACAAGAAAATTCCTACTATGGCTACACCTTC TRBJ1-2 . TRBV7-9 few
CASVLAGGSPDTQYF TGTGCCAGCGTACTAGCGGGAGGTTCTCCAGATACGCAGTATTTT TRBJ2-3 TRBD2 TRBV28 .
CASSQDLAGADTQYF TGCGCCAGCAGCCAAGATCTAGCGGGGGCAGATACGCAGTATTTT TRBJ2-3 TRBD2 TRBV4-3 many
CASSAYGLYNNEQFF TGTGCCAGTAGTGCGTATGGTCTCTATAACAATGAGCAGTTCTTC TRBJ2-1 . TRBV19 once
CASSLGTGSGYTDTQYF TGTGCCAGCAGCTTAGGGACGGGTAGCGGGTACACAGATACGCAGTATTTT TRBJ2-3 TRBD2 TRBV7-2 few
CSASGQGLSYEQYF TGCAGTGCTAGTGGCCAGGGGCTATCCTACGAGCAGTACTTC TRBJ2-7 . TRBV20-1 .
CASSRTDSTDTQYF TGCGCCAGCAGCCGAACGGACAGCACAGATACGCAGTATTTT TRBJ2-3 . TRBV4-3 .
CASSTRGNEQYF TGTGCCAGCAGCACCCGGGGCAATGAGCAGTACTTC TRBJ2-5 . TRBV28 .
CASTPRWSTNTEAFF TGTGCCAGCACCCCGCGGTGGTCGACGAACACTGAAGCTTTCTTT TRBJ1-1 . TRBV6-5 .
CSNRDRYNEQFF TGCAGCAACCGGGACAGATACAATGAGCAGTTCTTC TRBJ2-1 TRBD1 TRBV29-1 few
CSASGMGGFSNEQFF TGCAGTGCTAGTGGGATGGGGGGATTCTCCAATGAGCAGTTCTTC TRBJ2-1 . TRBV20-1 .
CASSQAVGTRGNEQFF TGCGCCAGCAGCCAAGCGGTCGGGACTAGAGGAAATGAGCAGTTCTTC TRBJ2-1 TRBD2 TRBV4-1 few
CASSNSRGTQYF TGTGCCAGCAGCAACAGCCGGGGGACCCAGTACTTC TRBJ2-5 . TRBV6-5 once